Following are 14 T cell receptor beta chains from one sample sequenced in a study of Ad26.COV2.S vaccination and SARS-CoV-2 variants. The method was immunoSEQ multiplex PCR; TCRdb's version includes in-frame clones alone and lacks a portion of them. The sample lists hundreds of thousands of clones, 89% occurring once. The sample's treatment: roughly 18 received Ad26.COV2.S at low or high dose, single or two shots; several received placebo; per-sample allocation not given. Samples analyzed were those drawn on day 63 after the first vaccine or placebo injection. Sample: peripheral blood, taken in a trial of Ad26.COV2.S vaccine versus placebo. Receptors were obtained from a person aged 18-65 years who received the Ad26.COV2.S COVID-19 vaccine or a placebo.

The table lists this clone with a few counts. The chain links TRBV7-2 to TRBJ2-7, with 10 bases fitting TRBD2. Germline V gives CDR1 SGHTA, CDR2 FQGNSA. The CDR3 spans 15 residues. Trimming at V came to 6 bases and at J to 2 bases, leaving 7 bases not matched to a gene. The CDR3 sequence is CASSSPSGGAYEQYF. The CDR3 DNA sequence: TGTGCCAGCAGTTCCCCTAGCGGGGGTGCCTACGAGCAGTACTTC.

In its sample, this clone was seen a few times. The chain employs TRBV25-1 and TRBJ2-2; weak D call: TRBD2 (5 bases). Germline V CDR1 and CDR2: MGHDK, SYGVNS. Trimming stripped 10 bases from V and 2 bases from J, with 26 bases between. The CDR3 length is 18 residues. The CDR3 reads CATRREPLGLQNTGELFF. CDR3 sequence (DNA): TGTGCCACCAGAAGGGAGCCGCTCGGACTTCAAAACACCGGGGAGCTGTTTTTT.

This chain links TRBV7-2 with TRBJ2-5; the match to TRBD2 covers 7 bases. Germline V lookup: CDR1 SGHTA, CDR2 FQGNSA. The V segment lost 1 base and the J segment 4 bases; nucleotides outside the gene matches: 12. The CDR3 covers 17 residues. CDR3 region: CASSLVRRASGVETQYF. In DNA, the CDR3 is TGTGCCAGCAGCTTAGTGCGTAGGGCTAGCGGAGTAGAGACCCAGTACTTC.

The chain joins TRBV3-1 (or the pseudogene TRBV3-2) to TRBJ2-1; 8 bases align to TRBD2. J lost 5 bases, V lost 4 bases, and 4 bases had no gene match. The V gene's germline CDR1 is LGHDT and CDR2 YNNKEL (reference sequence). The CDR3 is 14 amino acids. The CDR3 DNA is TGTGCCAGCAGCCCGGGACTAGGGAACAATGAGCAGTTCTTC. This encodes CASSPGLGNNEQFF.

The rearrangement joins TRBV6-5 to TRBJ2-2; the D is unclear. From germline, CDR1 is MNHEY and CDR2 SVGAGI. Trimming shortened V by 7 bases and J by 1 base, and 10 bases separated the two germline ends. The CDR3 runs to 14 residues. The CDR3 loop reads CASTPAMNTGELFF. The CDR3 DNA is TGTGCCAGCACCCCCGCTATGAACACCGGGGAGCTGTTTTTT.

This rearrangement joins TRBV15 to TRBJ2-5; D remains unclear. Per germline, CDR1 LNHNV and CDR2 YYDKDF (reference sequence). The ends were cut back, 3 bases at V and 0 bases at J, with 5 bases in the middle. This CDR3 is 13 amino acids long. The CDR3 DNA is TGTGCCACCAGCAGCCAGCACCAAGAGACCCAGTACTTC. Translated: CATSSQHQETQYF. Complete variable domain (other parts from reference TRBV15 and TRBJ2-5): DAMVIQNPRYQVTQFGKPVTLSCSQTLNHNVMYWYQQKSSQAPKLLFHYYDKDFNNEADTPDNFQSRRPNTSFCFLDIRSPGLGDTAMYLCATSSQHQETQYFGPGTRLLVL.

The V call is TRBV24-1, the J call TRBJ2-1, with 7 nucleotides matching TRBD2. The CDR3 totals 14 residues. Germline lookup yields CDR1 KGHDR and CDR2 SFDVKD. V lost 4 bases and J lost 10; bases outside the gene matches: 9. The CDR3 is CATSELYREEEQFF. The CDR3 nucleotides are TGTGCCACCAGTGAGTTATACCGGGAGGAAGAGCAGTTCTTC.

The chain has TRBV5-4 and TRBJ1-1, with 8 bases aligning to TRBD1. The CDR3 runs to 14 residues. Losses at the gene ends were 4 bases for V and 0 bases for J; bases not matched to a gene: 2. Germline CDR1 and CDR2: SGHNT and YYREEE (reference sequence). The CDR3 DNA reads TGTGCCAGCAGCCCGGGACAGGTGAACACTGAAGCTTTCTTT. It codes for CASSPGQVNTEAFF.

The rearrangement links TRBV18 to TRBJ1-2, with a possible D match to TRBD1 (5 bases). V lost 3 bases, J lost 2 bases, and 10 bases lay in between. Germline V gives CDR1 KGHSH, CDR2 LQKENI. The CDR3 is made up of 14 amino acids. In nucleotides, the CDR3 is TGTGCCAGCTCACCCGGGACTGGAAACTATGGCTACACCTTC. This gives the protein CASSPGTGNYGYTF.

This clone occurred once. The rearrangement links TRBV27 to TRBJ1-1, with 8 bases matching TRBD1. This CDR3 is built from 14 residues. Trimming at V came to 4 bases and at J to 1 base, leaving 2 bases not matched to a gene. Germline assignment: CDR1 MNHEY and CDR2 SMNVEV (reference sequence). CDR3 amino acids: CASSWTGTNTEAFF. CDR3 nucleotides: TGTGCCAGCAGTTGGACAGGGACGAACACTGAAGCTTTCTTT.

The table lists this clone with a count of one. The rearrangement links TRBV6-6 to TRBJ2-1; D gene unclear. The V gene lost 7 bases and the J gene lost 5 bases, with 12 bases spanning the gap. Germline CDR1 reads MNHNY; CDR2 reads SVGAGI (reference sequence). The CDR3 has 13 amino acids. The chain's CDR3 is CASTPRPDNEQFF. The CDR3 DNA reads as TGTGCCAGCACCCCTCGACCAGACAATGAGCAGTTCTTC.

V usage is TRBV19 and J usage is TRBJ1-4; no clear D gene. Germline V gene data show CDR1 as LNHDA and CDR2 as SQIVND (reference sequence). The germline V and J ends were trimmed by 7 bases and 0 bases, with 12 bases remaining between them. The CDR3 spans 15 residues. The CDR3 is CASTSGDSTNEKLFF. DNA for the CDR3: TGTGCCAGTACATCTGGGGATTCAACTAATGAAAAACTGTTTTTT.

This sequence joins TRBV12-2 and TRBJ1-1. TRBV12-2 is a known pseudogene. This CDR3 comprises 13 residues. The CDR3 bases are TGTGCAAGTCGCTTATTCTACGACACTGAAGCTTTCTTT. This encodes CASRLFYDTEAFF.

This chain uses TRBV2 with TRBJ1-2; no clear D gene. The V gene's germline CDR1 is SNHLY and CDR2 FYNNEI. The CDR3 extends over 14 amino acids. Between the trimmed V and J ends, which lost 1 base and 7 bases, there was a span of 13 bases. This CDR3 is CASSEGRTFGGYTF. CDR3 coding DNA: TGTGCCAGCAGTGAAGGGCGGACTTTCGGTGGCTACACCTTC.